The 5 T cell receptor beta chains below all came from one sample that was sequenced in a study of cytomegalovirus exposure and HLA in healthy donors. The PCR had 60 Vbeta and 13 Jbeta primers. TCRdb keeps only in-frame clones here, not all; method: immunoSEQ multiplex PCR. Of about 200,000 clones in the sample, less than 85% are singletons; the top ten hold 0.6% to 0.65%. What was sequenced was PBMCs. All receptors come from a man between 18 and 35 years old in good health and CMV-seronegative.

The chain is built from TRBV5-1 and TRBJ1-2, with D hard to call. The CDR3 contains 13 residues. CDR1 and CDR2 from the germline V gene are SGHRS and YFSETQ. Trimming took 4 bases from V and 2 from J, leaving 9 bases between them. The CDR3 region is CASSPSWNYGYTF. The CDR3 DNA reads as TGCGCCAGCAGCCCGAGTTGGAACTATGGCTACACCTTC. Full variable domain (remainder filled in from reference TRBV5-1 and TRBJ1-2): KAGVTQTPRYLIKTRGQQVTLSCSPISGHRSVSWYQQTPGQGLQFLFEYFSETQRNKGNFPGRFSGRQFSNSRSEMNVSTLELGDSALYLCASSPSWNYGYTFGSGTRLTVV.

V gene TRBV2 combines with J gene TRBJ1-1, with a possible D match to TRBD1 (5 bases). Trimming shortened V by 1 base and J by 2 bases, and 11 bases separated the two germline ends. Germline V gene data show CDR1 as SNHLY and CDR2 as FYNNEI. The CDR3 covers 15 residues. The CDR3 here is CASSEGGRVNTEAFF. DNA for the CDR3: TGTGCCAGCAGTGAAGGGGGGAGGGTTAACACTGAAGCTTTCTTT. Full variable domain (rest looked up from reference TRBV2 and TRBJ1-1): EPEVTQTPSHQVTQMGQEVILRCVPISNHLYFYWYRQILGQKVEFLVSFYNNEISEKSEIFDDQFSVERPDGSNFTLKIRSTKLEDSAMYFCASSEGGRVNTEAFFGQGTRLTVV.

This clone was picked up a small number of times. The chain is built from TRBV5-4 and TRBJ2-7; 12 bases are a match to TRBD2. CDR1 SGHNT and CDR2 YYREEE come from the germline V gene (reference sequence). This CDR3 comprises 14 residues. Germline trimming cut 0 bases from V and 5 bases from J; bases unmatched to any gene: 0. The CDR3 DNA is TGTGCCAGCAGCTTGGGACTAGCGGGGGACGAGCAGTACTTC. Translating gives CASSLGLAGDEQYF.

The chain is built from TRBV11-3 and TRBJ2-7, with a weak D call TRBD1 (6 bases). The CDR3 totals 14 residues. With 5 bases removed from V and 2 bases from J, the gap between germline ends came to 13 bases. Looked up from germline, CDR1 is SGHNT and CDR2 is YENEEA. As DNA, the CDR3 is TGTGCCAGCAGCCCCCGGGACAATGCCTACGAGCAGTACTTC. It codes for CASSPRDNAYEQYF.

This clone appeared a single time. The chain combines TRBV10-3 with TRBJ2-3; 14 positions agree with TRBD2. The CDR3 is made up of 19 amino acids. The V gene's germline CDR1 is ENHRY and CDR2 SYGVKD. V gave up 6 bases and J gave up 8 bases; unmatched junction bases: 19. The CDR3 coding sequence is TGTGCCATCAGCCCCGCCGCCGGACTAGCGGGAGGCCAGATAGGTACGCAGTATTTT. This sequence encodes CAISPAAGLAGGQIGTQYF.